A single sample gave rise to the 26 T cell receptor beta chains below, sequenced in a study of CD8+ T cells in alopecia areata. Noted treatment: oral pan-JAK inhibitor, 5-10 mg twice daily. In each case, RNA was isolated and then reverse transcribed into cDNA as the sequencing template. Measured with immunoSEQ multiplex PCR; TCRdb has only the in-frame clones, and not every one. The sample holds some 210,000 clones, under 70% seen once. The source material was CD4+ T cells sorted from blood, sampled around week 44, from a patient treated with tofacitinib. The receptors here all came from a human donor with alopecia areata.

In its sample, this clone was seen many times. The chain couples TRBV2 to TRBJ2-2; D is unresolved. This CDR3 contains 13 residues. The germline V and J ends were trimmed by 5 bases and 2 bases, with 6 bases remaining between them. Germline V gene lookup returns CDR1 SNHLY and CDR2 FYNNEI. CDR3 sequence (DNA): TGTGCCAGCAGTCTAAGTAACACCGGGGAGCTGTTTTTT. Translating it yields CASSLSNTGELFF. The entire variable domain, with the rest obtained from reference TRBV2 and TRBJ2-2, is as follows: EPEVTQTPSHQVTQMGQEVILRCVPISNHLYFYWYRQILGQKVEFLVSFYNNEISEKSEIFDDQFSVERPDGSNFTLKIRSTKLEDSAMYFCASSLSNTGELFFGEGSRLTVL.

The chain has TRBV9 and TRBJ1-1; no definite D call. Germline V gene sequence: CDR1 SGDLS, CDR2 YYNGEE. The V end was cut by 0 bases, the J end by 2 bases, with 5 bases between. The CDR3 has 13 amino acids. The CDR3 bases are TGTGCCAGCAGCGTAGATCTAAACACTGAAGCTTTCTTT. Translated, it gives CASSVDLNTEAFF.

The rearrangement links TRBV7-2 to TRBJ1-1; possible D gene TRBD1, 5 bases. The CDR3 is 13 residues long. The germline gives CDR1 SGHTA, CDR2 FQGNSA. V was cut by 4 bases and J by 0 bases, with 6 bases left in between. In nucleotides, the CDR3 is TGTGCCAGCAGCTCGGGGCTGAACACTGAAGCTTTCTTT. Amino acid sequence: CASSSGLNTEAFF.

The chain combines TRBV7-6 with TRBJ2-7, with D possibly TRBD1 on 5 matching bases. Trimming removed 7 bases from V and 3 bases from J, with 16 bases in between. CDR1 and CDR2 (germline): SGHVS, FNYEAQ. The CDR3 is 14 amino acids. The CDR3 sequence: CASTPQKGHYEQYF. DNA for the CDR3: TGTGCCAGCACCCCCCAAAAGGGGCACTACGAGCAGTACTTC.

The chain combines TRBV30 with TRBJ1-2; TRBD1 agrees at 10 bases. V shed 1 base and J 5 bases; nucleotides not matched to a gene: 1. The CDR3 is 13 amino acids. Germline values: CDR1 GTSNPN, CDR2 SVGIG (reference sequence). The CDR3 sequence: CAWSEGQGYGYTF. CDR3 coding DNA: TGTGCCTGGAGTGAGGGACAGGGGTATGGCTACACCTTC.

This clone was picked up a small number of times. V is TRBV5-1 and J is TRBJ1-1, with D maybe TRBD1 (6 bases). Germline CDR1 SGHRS, CDR2 YFSETQ. This CDR3 contains 13 residues. Trimming cost V 6 bases and J 2 bases, with 11 bases left between them. The CDR3 nucleotides are TGCGCCAGCACCACAGGGACCAACACTGAAGCTTTCTTT. This translates into CASTTGTNTEAFF.

The count of this clone is one. The gene calls are TRBV6-1 and TRBJ1-2, with TRBD1 matching over 7 bases. The CDR3 covers 13 residues. Per germline, CDR1 MNHNS and CDR2 SASEGT. V was pared by 2 bases and J by 14 bases, with 11 bases of the junction left unmatched. The CDR3 spells CASSEIPGQSRTF. DNA for the CDR3: TGTGCCAGCAGTGAAATACCGGGACAGTCTCGTACCTTC.

The rearrangement links TRBV7-9 to TRBJ1-2; 7 bases are shared with TRBD1. CDR1 is SEHNR and CDR2 is FQNEAQ in the germline V gene (reference sequence). CDR3 length: 13 amino acids. Trimming removed 3 bases from V and 6 bases from J; junction bases left unmatched: 4. CDR3 residues: CASSFGQDNGYTF. The CDR3 DNA reads TGTGCCAGCAGCTTCGGACAGGACAATGGCTACACCTTC.

V usage is TRBV14 and J usage is TRBJ2-1; perhaps TRBD1 as D (7 bases). CDR1 is SGHDN and CDR2 is FVKESK in the germline V gene. CDR3 length: 16 amino acids. Deletions cut 3 bases from V and 3 bases from J, with 15 bases between. This CDR3 reads CASSHSGGTVYNEQFF. Written as DNA, the CDR3 is TGTGCCAGCAGCCACTCAGGGGGGACCGTCTACAATGAGCAGTTCTTC.

A few counts support this clone. The CDR3 region is CSVGSGRVEYDEQFF. The CDR3, as DNA: TGCAGCGTTGGGAGTGGGAGGGTGGAGTACGATGAGCAGTTCTTC. The genes are TRBV29-1 and TRBJ2-1; 7 bases are a match to TRBD2. Per the germline V gene, CDR1 is SQVTM and CDR2 is ANQGSEA. The J segment lost 8 bases and the V segment lost 4 bases, leaving 14 bases of the junction unmatched. The CDR3 has 15 residues.

This clone was seen many times. The chain couples TRBV23-1 to TRBJ2-5; D could derive from TRBD1 or TRBD2 (5 bases each). TRBV23-1 is classed as an ORF, of uncertain function. This CDR3 spans 15 amino acids. Trimming cost V 2 bases and J 3 bases, with 13 bases left between them. The chain's CDR3 is CASSQPGPSEETQYF. The CDR3 nucleotides read TGCGCCAGCAGTCAACCGGGACCTTCTGAAGAGACCCAGTACTTC.

This sequence joins TRBV30 and TRBJ2-1; no clear D. Germline loops: CDR1 GTSNPN, CDR2 SVGIG (reference sequence). The CDR3 sequence is 11 residues long. V lost 2 bases to trimming and J lost 11 bases, with 10 bases between them. This chain's CDR3 is CAWSSASKQFF. The CDR3 DNA is TGTGCCTGGAGTTCGGCGTCAAAGCAGTTCTTC.

This clone has just one count. The chain uses TRBV20-1 and TRBJ2-1; D is undetermined. CDR1 and CDR2 from the germline V gene are DFQATT and SNEGSKA (reference sequence). This CDR3 region has 11 residues. V lost 0 bases and J 10 bases, leaving 7 bases between the germline ends. This CDR3 reads CSARDGPEQFF. The CDR3 coding sequence is TGCAGTGCTAGAGATGGCCCAGAGCAGTTCTTC.

The V call is TRBV14, the J call TRBJ1-2; D gene uncertain. V was pared by 0 bases and J by 8 bases, with 19 bases between. The CDR3 totals 16 residues. Germline CDR1 SGHDN, CDR2 FVKESK. CDR3 sequence: CASSQDEVIARGGYTF. The CDR3, as DNA: TGTGCCAGCAGCCAAGATGAAGTGATAGCCCGGGGAGGCTACACCTTC. The whole variable domain, remainder taken from reference TRBV14 and TRBJ1-2, is EAGVTQFPSHSVIEKGQTVTLRCDPISGHDNLYWYRRVMGKEIKFLLHFVKESKQDESGMPNNRFLAERTGGTYSTLKVQPAELEDSGVYFCASSQDEVIARGGYTFGSGTRLTVV.

The chain is built from TRBV29-1 and TRBJ2-3, with TRBD2 identical over 7 bases. This CDR3 spans 13 amino acids. V lost 4 bases and J lost 4; bases outside the gene matches: 5. Germline lookup yields CDR1 SQVTM and CDR2 ANQGSEA. The CDR3 protein is CSVGEGRADTQYF. The CDR3 DNA sequence: TGCAGCGTTGGGGAGGGCCGGGCAGATACGCAGTATTTT.

In the case of this clone: Other DNA sequences from this sample encode an identical CDR3 as well. This chain connects TRBV29-1 to TRBJ1-1; D is undetermined. The CDR3 has 10 residues. CDR1 and CDR2 (germline): SQVTM, ANQGSEA. V dropped 7 bases and J dropped 0 bases, with 3 bases sitting between them. The CDR3 DNA reads as TGCAGCGGGCTGAACACTGAAGCTTTCTTT. Its translation: CSGLNTEAFF.

J is TRBJ1-4 and V is TRBV30, with 7 nucleotides matching TRBD1. V lost 3 bases, J lost 8 bases, and 9 bases stayed unmatched. The CDR3 totals 14 residues. In germline, CDR1 is GTSNPN, CDR2 SVGIG (reference sequence). The CDR3 nucleotides are TGTGCCTGGAGCGACCGAAGGGGGCGAGAAAAACTGTTTTTT. Amino acids: CAWSDRRGREKLFF.

Comments on this clone: Other DNA sequences within the sample encode an identical CDR3. The chain recombines TRBV19 with TRBJ2-1, with D possibly being TRBD2 (6 bases). V was trimmed by 3 bases and J by 7 bases, leaving 7 bases between them. This CDR3 has 12 amino acids. Germline V lookup: CDR1 LNHDA, CDR2 SQIVND (reference sequence). This chain's CDR3 is CASSIGGNEQFF. CDR3 bases: TGTGCCAGTAGTATTGGGGGGAATGAGCAGTTCTTC. Based on the CDR3 plus reference TRBV19 and TRBJ2-1, the full variable domain is DGGITQSPKYLFRKEGQNVTLSCEQNLNHDAMYWYRQDPGQGLRLIYYSQIVNDFQKGDIAEGYSVSREKKESFPLTVTSAQKNPTAFYLCASSIGGNEQFFGPGTRLTVL.

V gene TRBV5-6 combines with J gene TRBJ2-3; D gene uncertain. V shed 0 bases and J shed 3 bases, with 8 bases lying between them. Per the germline V gene, CDR1 is SGHDT and CDR2 is YYEEEE. The CDR3 has 14 amino acids. The CDR3 nucleotides are TGTGCCAGCAGCTTGGTTGAGACGACAGATACGCAGTATTTT. Translating it yields CASSLVETTDTQYF.

This chain connects TRBV4-3 to TRBJ2-4; D tentatively reads TRBD1 or TRBD2 (6 bases each). Trimming stripped 2 bases from V and 5 bases from J, with 10 bases between. The CDR3 is made up of 14 amino acids. Germline-derived CDR1 and CDR2 are LGHNA and YSLEER. In DNA, the CDR3 is TGCGCCAGCAGCCAAAGGGGGGTAGAAAACATTCAGTACTTC. Amino acid sequence: CASSQRGVENIQYF.

The chain carries TRBV2 and TRBJ2-2, with D possibly being TRBD1 (6 bases). Germline values: CDR1 SNHLY, CDR2 FYNNEI. The CDR3 extends over 14 amino acids. Trimming removed 4 bases at V and 6 bases at J, with 12 bases between. The CDR3 sequence is CASSVYRVAGELFF. The CDR3 bases are TGTGCCAGCAGTGTCTACAGGGTTGCCGGGGAGCTGTTTTTT.

The sample holds one count of this clone. This chain uses TRBV27 with TRBJ2-3, with D uncertain. The CDR3 has 15 amino acids. Germline V gene lookup returns CDR1 MNHEY and CDR2 SMNVEV (reference sequence). Trimming removed 3 bases at V and 6 bases at J, with 16 bases between. The chain's CDR3 is CASSLAAPVGDTQYF. CDR3 nucleotides: TGTGCCAGCAGTTTGGCGGCCCCCGTGGGGGATACGCAGTATTTT.

This clone was counted only a few times. The chain couples TRBV29-1 to TRBJ2-1, with TRBD2 matching 14 bases. Germline values: CDR1 SQVTM, CDR2 ANQGSEA. Trimming at V came to 8 bases and at J to 12 bases, leaving 9 bases not matched to a gene. The CDR3 extends over 13 amino acids. The CDR3 reads CSLRLAGGPMQFF. DNA for the CDR3: TGCAGCTTACGACTAGCGGGGGGGCCCATGCAGTTCTTC.

The rearrangement links TRBV29-1 to TRBJ1-1, with D possibly TRBD1 on 5 matching bases. Trimming cost V 7 bases and J 1 base, with 13 bases left between them. The germline V gene encodes CDR1 SQVTM and CDR2 ANQGSEA. This CDR3 has 13 residues. Here the CDR3 DNA reads TGCAGCGCCGAACGGGGGAGGAACACTGAAGCTTTCTTT. Translated: CSAERGRNTEAFF. The variable domain in full, with the rest retrieved from reference TRBV29-1 and TRBJ1-1, is SAVISQKPSRDICQRGTSLTIQCQVDSQVTMMFWYRQQPGQSLTLIATANQGSEATYESGFVIDKFPISRPNLTFSTLTVSNMSPEDSSIYLCSAERGRNTEAFFGQGTRLTVV.

The chain links TRBV29-1 to TRBJ2-3; no firm D call. The CDR3 consists of 13 residues. Germline assignment: CDR1 SQVTM and CDR2 ANQGSEA. Trimming removed 7 bases at V and 3 bases at J, with 14 bases between. The CDR3 protein is CSGRTGGTDTQYF. The CDR3, as DNA: TGCAGCGGACGGACGGGTGGGACAGATACGCAGTATTTT.

CDR3 in DNA: TGCAGCGTTGAGCTTCCCGGGACCAAGGGGACAGGGAAATCTTATGGCTACACCTTC. This codes for CSVELPGTKGTGKSYGYTF. The gene calls are TRBV29-1 and TRBJ1-2; 9 bases match TRBD1. Looked up from germline, CDR1 is SQVTM and CDR2 is ANQGSEA. V lost 3 bases, J lost 5 bases, and 22 bases stayed unmatched. The CDR3 runs 19 residues.